This paragraph covers one TCR beta chain sequence. The antigen remains undetermined. The data are from a study of cytomegalovirus exposure and HLA in healthy donors. A multiplex PCR was run with 60 Vbeta primers and 13 Jbeta primers. Here immunoSEQ multiplex PCR was the method, and the copy in TCRdb shows in-frame clones only, minus some. The top ten clones hold 6.5% of a sample with around 150,000 clones, approximately 65% of them seen once. The study, taken as a whole, reports: No immune exposure information besides CMV serostatus was available. V- and J-gene trimming of TCR beta was linked (in a later analysis) to a missense DCLRE1C variant.

Per the germline V gene, CDR1 is SGHRS and CDR2 is YFSETQ. This CDR3 comprises 16 residues. V lost 3 bases to trimming and J lost 1 base; unmatched junction nucleotides: 2. This chain links TRBV5-1 with TRBJ2-3, with TRBD2 matching over 13 bases. This sequence originates from a woman aged 60-75 years in good health and CMV-seronegative. Sequencing was performed on PBMCs. CDR3 in amino acids: CASSYGLAGGTDTQYF. The CDR3 DNA reads TGCGCCAGCAGCTACGGACTAGCGGGGGGCACAGATACGCAGTATTTT.